The present T cell receptor (beta chain) was sequenced within a study of Ad26.COV2.S vaccination and SARS-CoV-2 variants. Study outcomes and limitations: The TCR breadth and depth analyses may have produced an underestimate of total T cell responses.

TCRdb's table, derived via immunoSEQ multiplex PCR, lists solely in-frame clones and lacks some. The table includes around 170,000 clones, roughly 89% detected once. Notes on this clone: Its antigen remains unidentified.

Per the germline V gene, CDR1 is MNHEY and CDR2 is SMNVEV (reference sequence). CDR3 size: 16 residues. V lost 5 bases to trimming and J lost 5 bases; unmatched junction nucleotides: 14. The chain is built from TRBV27 and TRBJ2-5, with 7 bases fitting TRBD1. The sequence derives from a human donor who had recovered from COVID-19. Source: peripheral blood, taken after recovery from COVID-19. The CDR3, as DNA: TGTGCCAGCAGTCCTAGCCGGGGACAGAGAATGGAGACCCAGTACTTC. Its translation: CASSPSRGQRMETQYF.